Here is one T cell receptor beta chain with its context. It has no known antigen specificity. Per-base quality was not reported, and no clone a single base away is much larger than it. The CDR3 sequence holds 18 residues, the cysteine and phenylalanine included. Only the CDR3 region is kept as DNA, spanning 54 bases read in frame from base 1. The germline V gene specifies LGHNA as CDR1 and YNFKEQ as CDR2. After removal of 2 bases from V and 0 bases from J, the junction retains 7 bases not matched to a gene. According to the study, the label for this sample's time point signals: about 28 days (+/-7) after the second vaccine dose. Because spike-specific TCR depth and breadth did not differ between the two schedules, AZD1222 recipients who got a second dose at roughly 4 weeks were pooled with those who got a second dose at roughly 12 weeks. Samples from vaccinated people were obtained from the UK trials COV001 and COV002, which included a single-blind randomized controlled phase 2/3 trial of AZD1222 (ChAdOx1 nCoV-19) in healthy adults. Trial participant PBMC samples were collected at day 0 and day 28 after the second dose for TCRbeta chain sequencing.

The CDR3 regions of human TCRbeta chains were subjected to immunosequencing. As for how the authors treated the data: Repertoire TCRs were checked for matches against a reference library of SARS-CoV-2-specific TCRs that had been generated using the MIRA antigen-specificity platform. Breadth meant the fraction of unique TCRs that were SARS-CoV-2-associated, whereas depth meant the fraction of total T cells that were SARS-CoV-2-associated. Using the MIRA data, every spike-specific TCR was mapped to the spike region that the TCR reacted to and assigned to either a CD4 or a CD8 class. Log10-transformed breadth and depth values were compared by one-way ANOVA with Sidak's multiple comparisons tests. The table comes from immuneACCESS by way of TCRdb, which keeps in-frame sequences with V and J called. Part of the clones is missing from these tables; in studies checked, under half for an unresolved V gene and the rest for unknown reasons. That table gives V, J and clone size, and the DNA gave D and trimming. Present in this sample are 150,000 to 200,000 clones, around nine tenths of which were seen just once. Clones ranked in the top ten supply about 24% of the sample.

This sample was included in a study of T cell responses to AZD1222 COVID-19 vaccine (dated by TCRdb to the early 2020s). Study-wide context: TCR sequencing was performed for 233 trial participants, of whom about 200 were given two doses of AZD1222 and around 26 were given two doses of MenACWY control vaccine. Trial participants were enrolled into age subgroups of 18-55, 56-69 and 70-plus years, which contained about 150, 27 and 61 TCR-sequenced participants, respectively. The full study reports these points: Most participants were white British and females outnumbered males, and the authors suggested that clonal diversity may have been underestimated. The whole spike protein was spanned by vaccine-associated CD4 TCRs, and dominant responses were seen in regions 160-218 and 743-854. After two AZD1222 doses, both the breadth and the depth of spike-specific TCRs were significantly higher than at day 0 and than in MenACWY recipients. Reportedly, almost half of the unique spike-specific TCRs recognized epitopes lying outside the regions that are mutated in the B.1.351 and B.1.1.7 variants. No day 14 peak-response samples were available, so repertoires were characterized only after the peak T cell response. The 56-69-year group was small, and its depth increase did not reach significance, likely because of low power. Only six AZD1222 recipients were SARS-CoV-2 seropositive at baseline, limiting conclusions about previously exposed vaccinees.

The material sequenced was peripheral blood, taken 28 days after the second AZD1222 dose. This receptor chain uses TRBV4-2 and TRBJ2-1; TRBD2 lines up with 10 middle nucleotides. The clonotype originates from an adult who received the AZD1222 COVID-19 vaccine. The nucleotide sequence is TGTGCCAGCAGCCAATCAGGACTAGCGGAGATCTCCTACAATGAGCAGTTCTTC. This translates into CASSQSGLAEISYNEQFF.